The subject of this entry is one TCR beta chain. TCRdb's table, derived via immunoSEQ multiplex PCR, lists solely in-frame clones and lacks some. The sample shows 49,000 or so clones, roughly 94% of them seen only once. This sample was taken from a study of T cell changes during pregnancy in multiple sclerosis. V lost 6 bases and J lost 5; bases outside the gene matches: 8. CDR1 MNHNS and CDR2 SASEGT come from the germline V gene. The CDR3 loop spans 15 amino acids. This clonotype originated in a female donor with multiple sclerosis, enrolled in a pregnancy study. The sequences come from CD8+ T cells from peripheral blood mononuclear cells, collected before pregnancy. The rearrangement links TRBV6-1 to TRBJ2-1, with TRBD2 matching 9 bases. The CDR3 loop is CASSEGLAAHNEQFF. DNA for the CDR3: TGTGCCAGCAGCGAGGGACTAGCTGCACACAATGAGCAGTTCTTC.